Shown below are 25 T cell receptor beta chains from a single sample sequenced in a study of technical replicates of blood from several donors. Assay used: immunoSEQ multiplex PCR; TCRdb lists only in-frame clones, some missing. This table holds 59,000 or so clones, over 85% found once. Sequencing was carried out using PBMCs. Receptor source: a human donor in good health. Some clones in this sample may be carry-over from other donors' samples.

The genes are TRBV4-2 and TRBJ2-2, with D possibly matching TRBD1 (6 bases). The germline gives CDR1 LGHNA, CDR2 YNFKEQ. The V gene lost 0 bases and the J gene lost 8 bases, with 16 bases spanning the gap. The length of the CDR3 is 16 residues. The CDR3 DNA is TGTGCCAGCAGCCAAGAACACAAACAGGGTCCGGGGGAGCTGTTTTTT. It translates to CASSQEHKQGPGELFF.

The chain combines TRBV18 with TRBJ1-4; TRBD1 matches 8 bases. The V and J ends lost 3 bases and 7 bases, in that order; junction bases with no gene match: 4. This CDR3 has 14 residues. CDR1 is KGHSH and CDR2 is LQKENI in the germline V gene. CDR3 amino acids: CASSPDRVGEKLFF. The CDR3 coding sequence is TGTGCCAGCTCACCGGACAGGGTCGGTGAAAAACTGTTTTTT.

This clone was recorded only once. The chain is built from TRBV29-1 and TRBJ1-1; 9 bases align to TRBD1. V lost 1 base to trimming and J lost 7 bases; unmatched junction nucleotides: 7. This CDR3 spans 14 amino acids. The germline V gene encodes CDR1 SQVTM and CDR2 ANQGSEA. This chain's CDR3 is CSVEGYRGRSEAFF. In nucleotides, the CDR3 is TGCAGCGTTGAAGGCTACAGGGGGCGAAGTGAAGCTTTCTTT.

The rearrangement links TRBV6-5 to TRBJ2-7; a possible D gene is TRBD2 (6 bases). Germline V CDR1 and CDR2: MNHEY, SVGAGI. The V gene lost 1 base and the J gene lost 5 bases, with 12 bases spanning the gap. The CDR3 sequence is 14 residues long. CDR3 nucleotide sequence: TGTGCCAGCAGTTACTTTAGGGGAGGAAACGAGCAGTACTTC. This sequence encodes CASSYFRGGNEQYF.

This clone was seen only once. This sequence joins TRBV29-1 and TRBJ2-3; 9 bases agree with TRBD2. Germline-derived CDR1 and CDR2 are SQVTM and ANQGSEA. CDR3 length equals 19 residues. V lost 0 bases and J lost 2; bases outside the gene matches: 15. The CDR3 coding sequence is TGCAGCGTTGAAGACCTCCACTTCGGCGGGAGGGTAACCACAGATACGCAGTATTTT. Translated: CSVEDLHFGGRVTTDTQYF.

This sequence joins TRBV18 and TRBJ1-2, with D perhaps matching TRBD1 (6 bases). The CDR3 sequence is 13 residues long. The V end lost 5 bases, the J end lost 2 bases, and 9 bases lay between the germline ends. Germline assignment: CDR1 KGHSH and CDR2 LQKENI. The CDR3 nucleotides read TGTGCCAGCTCAGCAGGGGTGAACTATGGCTACACCTTC. This codes for CASSAGVNYGYTF.

The gene calls are TRBV4-1 and TRBJ2-4; TRBD1 agrees at 7 bases. Germline V lookup: CDR1 MGHRA, CDR2 YSYEKL. The ends lost 2 bases at V and 9 bases at J; junction bases unmatched: 10. This CDR3 region has 15 residues. The CDR3 reads CASSQTGTVGSIQYF. DNA for the CDR3: TGCGCCAGCAGCCAAACCGGGACAGTCGGAAGCATTCAGTACTTC.

The V gene is TRBV6-1, the J gene TRBJ1-2; 9 positions agree with TRBD1. The CDR3 totals 13 residues. Germline CDR1 and CDR2: MNHNS and SASEGT. V shed 5 bases and J 4 bases; nucleotides not matched to a gene: 2. CDR3 in amino acids: CASSQDRGYGYTF. CDR3 coding DNA: TGTGCCAGCAGTCAGGACAGGGGCTATGGCTACACCTTC.

This sequence joins TRBV28 and TRBJ1-5; no reliable D call. V gave up 6 bases and J gave up 2 bases, with 11 bases separating them. CDR3 size: 14 residues. Germline V CDR1 and CDR2: MDHEN, SYDVKM. DNA of the CDR3: TGTGCCAGCAGCCCTTCTATTGGCAATCAGCCCCAGCATTTT. Residues: CASSPSIGNQPQHF.

The rearrangement links TRBV5-6 to TRBJ1-2; possibly TRBD1 for D (5 bases). The CDR3 extends over 15 amino acids. V gave up 4 bases and J gave up 8 bases, with 21 bases separating them. Germline-derived CDR1 and CDR2 are SGHDT and YYEEEE. As DNA, the CDR3 is TGTGCCAGCAGCCATTCCAGCCATTCCCGGGGGGGCTACACCTTC. Protein: CASSHSSHSRGGYTF.

V gene TRBV13 combines with J gene TRBJ1-3; 7 positions match TRBD1. Trimming cost V 4 bases and J 4 bases; bases outside gene matches: 4. CDR1 is PRHDT and CDR2 is FYEKMQ in the germline V gene (reference sequence). The CDR3 is 14 amino acids. CDR3 sequence (DNA): TGTGCCAGCAGCTACGGGACAGTGGGAAACACCATATATTTT. Encoded protein: CASSYGTVGNTIYF.

This rearrangement joins TRBV9 to TRBJ2-1, with 11 bases lining up with TRBD2. Germline trimming cut 3 bases from V and 7 bases from J; bases unmatched to any gene: 6. Germline V lookup: CDR1 SGDLS, CDR2 YYNGEE. The CDR3 covers 15 residues. CDR3: CASSETSGRGNEQFF. The DNA of the CDR3 is TGTGCCAGCAGCGAAACTAGCGGGAGAGGGAATGAGCAGTTCTTC.

This clone has just a few counts. V usage is TRBV6-4 and J usage is TRBJ1-5, with D maybe TRBD1 (5 bases). The CDR3 covers 17 residues. Trimming stripped 8 bases from V and 0 bases from J, with 20 bases between. Per the germline V gene, CDR1 is MRHNA and CDR2 is SNTAGT. CDR3 DNA sequence: TGTGCCAGCGGTACTAAGCCAGGGATTTATAGCAATCAGCCCCAGCATTTT. Translation: CASGTKPGIYSNQPQHF.

J is TRBJ2-1 and V is TRBV16; TRBD1 agrees at 8 bases. This CDR3 is 14 amino acids long. V lost 3 bases and J lost 7; bases outside the gene matches: 5. Germline V CDR1 and CDR2: KGHSY, FQNENV. CDR3 sequence reads: CASSHWDRQNEQFF. CDR3 sequence (DNA): TGTGCCAGCAGCCATTGGGACAGGCAGAATGAGCAGTTCTTC.

The chain recombines TRBV20-1 with TRBJ1-1, with D possibly matching TRBD1 (6 bases). Germline loops: CDR1 DFQATT, CDR2 SNEGSKA (reference sequence). The CDR3 is 11 residues long. V was trimmed by 6 bases and J by 3 bases, leaving 8 bases between them. The CDR3 region is CSARTDTEAFF. The CDR3 DNA reads as TGCAGTGCCAGGACAGACACTGAAGCTTTCTTT.

This chain uses TRBV19 with TRBJ1-6, with 7 bases aligning to TRBD1. Losses at the gene ends were 4 bases for V and 3 bases for J; bases not matched to a gene: 3. The CDR3 consists of 15 residues. Germline CDR1 LNHDA, CDR2 SQIVND (reference sequence). CDR3 nucleotides: TGTGCCAGTAGTACGGGACAGTTCTATAATTCACCCCTCCACTTT. Translating gives CASSTGQFYNSPLHF.

V and J are TRBV2 and TRBJ2-7; tentative D call: TRBD2 (7 bases). Germline lookup yields CDR1 SNHLY and CDR2 FYNNEI. This CDR3 spans 16 amino acids. Trimming shortened V by 4 bases and J by 9 bases, and 25 bases separated the two germline ends. This CDR3 reads CASSGRGPGGPSVQYF. The DNA for the CDR3 is TGTGCCAGCAGTGGTCGGGGGCCGGGGGGTCCTAGCGTGCAGTACTTC.

The chain links TRBV9 to TRBJ2-3, with TRBD2 matching over 7 bases. The germline gives CDR1 SGDLS, CDR2 YYNGEE. CDR3 length: 15 residues. Trimming took 2 bases from V and 2 from J; bases not matched to a gene: 5. Written as DNA, the CDR3 is TGTGCCAGCAGCGTTTCCGGGACTAACACAGATACGCAGTATTTT. Amino acid sequence: CASSVSGTNTDTQYF.

The rearrangement uses TRBV6-1 and TRBJ2-4; 10 bases are shared with TRBD1. This CDR3 contains 13 residues. CDR1 MNHNS and CDR2 SASEGT come from the germline V gene. The ends lost 6 bases at V and 8 bases at J; junction bases unmatched: 4. In DNA form, the CDR3 reads TGTGCCAGCAGCCGGGACAGGGGTGACATTCAGTACTTC. Its translation: CASSRDRGDIQYF.

About this clone: Other DNA variants within this sample encode the same CDR3. The rearrangement links TRBV5-1 to TRBJ2-3, with D perhaps TRBD2 (7 bases). The CDR3 is made up of 14 amino acids. Germline V gives CDR1 SGHRS, CDR2 YFSETQ. V shed 5 bases and J shed 0 bases, with 10 bases lying between them. The CDR3 bases are TGCGCCAGCAGTAGGGGGGGGAGCACAGATACGCAGTATTTT. Translation gives CASSRGGSTDTQYF. Drawing the rest from reference TRBV5-1 and TRBJ2-3, the complete variable domain is KAGVTQTPRYLIKTRGQQVTLSCSPISGHRSVSWYQQTPGQGLQFLFEYFSETQRNKGNFPGRFSGRQFSNSRSEMNVSTLELGDSALYLCASSRGGSTDTQYFGPGTRLTVL.

The genes are TRBV2 and TRBJ1-5; no clear D gene. The CDR3 is made up of 14 amino acids. Trimming took 6 bases from V and 6 from J, leaving 15 bases between them. CDR1 is SNHLY, CDR2 FYNNEI, per germline. The CDR3 loop reads CASSPLGVGQPQHF. The CDR3 DNA reads as TGTGCCAGCAGCCCCCTCGGGGTGGGTCAGCCCCAGCATTTT.

The chain combines TRBV20-1 with TRBJ2-5, with D unresolved. This CDR3 region has 11 residues. Trimming stripped 4 bases from V and 7 bases from J, with 10 bases between. Germline V gene data show CDR1 as DFQATT and CDR2 as SNEGSKA (reference sequence). The CDR3 here is CSATAVRTQYF. CDR3 sequence (DNA): TGCAGTGCTACGGCGGTCCGGACCCAGTACTTC.

The genes are TRBV4-3 and TRBJ2-7; D gene uncertain. Germline CDR1 is LGHNA and CDR2 is YSLEER. The ends were cut back, 1 base at V and 0 bases at J, with 4 bases in the middle. The CDR3 runs 13 residues. CDR3 coding DNA: TGCGCCAGCAGCCAAGGACTCTCCTACGAGCAGTACTTC. The encoded protein is CASSQGLSYEQYF.

The J gene is TRBJ1-6, the V gene TRBV7-2; a possible D gene is TRBD1 (6 bases). The CDR3 totals 15 residues. The V end lost 3 bases, the J end lost 7 bases, and 13 bases lay between the germline ends. Germline lookup yields CDR1 SGHTA and CDR2 FQGNSA. The CDR3 DNA is TGTGCCAGCAGCTTCGGGGGGGCAGGGAATTCACCCCTCCACTTT. It specifies CASSFGGAGNSPLHF.

V is TRBV13 and J is TRBJ2-7; 11 bases align to TRBD2. This CDR3 spans 15 amino acids. Trimming took 2 bases from V and 6 from J; bases not matched to a gene: 6. Per the germline V gene, CDR1 is PRHDT and CDR2 is FYEKMQ (reference sequence). The CDR3 sequence: CASSLWGSGGAEQYF. In DNA, the CDR3 is TGTGCCAGCAGCTTATGGGGTAGCGGGGGGGCCGAGCAGTACTTC.